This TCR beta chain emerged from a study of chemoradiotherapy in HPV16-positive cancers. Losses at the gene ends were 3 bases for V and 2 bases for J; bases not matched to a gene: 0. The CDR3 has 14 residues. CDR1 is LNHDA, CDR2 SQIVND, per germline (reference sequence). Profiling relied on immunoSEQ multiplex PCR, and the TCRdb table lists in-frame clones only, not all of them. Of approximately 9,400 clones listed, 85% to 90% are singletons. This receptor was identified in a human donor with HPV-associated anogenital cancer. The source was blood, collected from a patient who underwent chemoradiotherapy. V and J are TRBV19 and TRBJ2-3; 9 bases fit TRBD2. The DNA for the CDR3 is TGTGCCAGTAGTATGGGACTAGCCACAGATACGCAGTATTTT. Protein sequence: CASSMGLATDTQYF. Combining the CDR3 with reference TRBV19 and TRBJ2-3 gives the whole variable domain DGGITQSPKYLFRKEGQNVTLSCEQNLNHDAMYWYRQDPGQGLRLIYYSQIVNDFQKGDIAEGYSVSREKKESFPLTVTSAQKNPTAFYLCASSMGLATDTQYFGPGTRLTVL.